What follows describes a single TCR beta chain. The antigen is unknown. This specimen comes from a study of T cell responses to AZD1222 COVID-19 vaccine. Notes on the study in general: Donors were mostly white British, more females; clonal diversity possibly underestimated. Sampled repertoires all dated from after the peak T cell response.

Sequencing was performed with immunoSEQ multiplex PCR; in TCRdb, only in-frame clones are kept and a portion is missing. The sample records some 140,000 clones, roughly 93% being singletons. Germline CDR1 and CDR2: MGHDK and SYGVNS. With 4 bases removed from V and 5 bases from J, the gap between germline ends came to 12 bases. CDR3 length: 14 residues. This clonotype originated in an adult in good health. The specimen was peripheral blood, collected on day 0 of AZD1222 vaccination. The V and J genes are TRBV25-1 and TRBJ2-4, with a possible D match to TRBD2 (6 bases). CDR3 nucleotide sequence: TGTGCCAGCAGTGGTCGGGGAGGCGAAAACATTCAGTACTTC. This codes for CASSGRGGENIQYF.